Included here is one T cell receptor (beta chain) sequence, with context. V dropped 6 bases and J dropped 6; count of bases not matched to a gene: 8. CDR3 length: 14 residues. CDR1 SGHRS and CDR2 YFSETQ come from the germline V gene. The data are from a study of cytotoxic CD8 clonotypes in ibrutinib-treated CLL. The protocol was immunoSEQ multiplex PCR, while the TCRdb copy is restricted to in-frame clones and leaves out a portion. Of hundreds of thousands of clones detected, 75% to 85% appear once; the ten largest clones hold 9.5% to 12%. The chain joins TRBV5-1 to TRBJ1-2; TRBD1 aligns across 10 bases. Sequenced material: PBMCs, taken after 12 months of ibrutinib treatment. This clonotype was obtained from a human donor with chronic lymphocytic leukemia. In DNA form, the CDR3 reads TGCGCCAGCACCAGGGACAGGGGAGAGGATGGCTACACCTTC. This sequence encodes CASTRDRGEDGYTF.